This T cell receptor (beta chain) appears in the sequencing data of a study of blood T cell repertoires in COVID-19. This CDR3 is built from 18 residues. In germline, CDR1 is MGHRA, CDR2 YSYEKL. With V trimmed by 2 bases and J by 2 bases, 8 bases remained unmatched. Repertoires were generated with immunoSEQ multiplex PCR, while TCRdb's copy carries only in-frame clones and drops some. The table lists about 400,000 clones, approximately 86% of them singletons. Sequenced sample: PBMCs or T cells enriched from blood (not recorded which). The sequence was obtained from a woman between 35 and 50 years old with acute COVID-19. The chain joins TRBV4-1 to TRBJ2-1; 11 bases fit TRBD2. CDR3 bases: TGCGCCAGCAGCCAACGGTCTAGCGGGGGGCCAACCTACAATGAGCAGTTCTTC. Amino acid sequence: CASSQRSSGGPTYNEQFF.